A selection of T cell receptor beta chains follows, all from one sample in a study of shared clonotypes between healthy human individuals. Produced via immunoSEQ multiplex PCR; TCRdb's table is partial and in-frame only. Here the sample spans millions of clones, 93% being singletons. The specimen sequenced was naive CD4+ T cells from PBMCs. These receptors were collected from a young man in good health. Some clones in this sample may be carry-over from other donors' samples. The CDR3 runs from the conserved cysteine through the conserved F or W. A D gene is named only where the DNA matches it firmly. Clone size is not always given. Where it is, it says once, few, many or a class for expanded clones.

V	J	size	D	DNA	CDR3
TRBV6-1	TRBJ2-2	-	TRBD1	TGTGCCAGCGCATACAGGGGAGGGGAGCTGTTTTTT	CASAYRGGELFF
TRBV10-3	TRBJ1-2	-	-	TGTGCCATCAGGGGGAACCTCGGCTACACCTTC	CAIRGNLGYTF
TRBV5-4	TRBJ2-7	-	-	TGTGCCAGCAGCTTGACTAGCTCGCACTACGAGCAGTACTTC	CASSLTSSHYEQYF
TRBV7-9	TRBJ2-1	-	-	TGTGCCAGCAGCTTAAGGGAGCAAGGGGGAAATGAGCAGTTCTTC	CASSLREQGGNEQFF
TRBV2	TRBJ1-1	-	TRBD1	TGTGCCAGCAGGACACAGGGGGCCCTTGTGACTGAAGCTTTCTTT	CASRTQGALVTEAFF
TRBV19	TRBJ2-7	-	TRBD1	TGTGCCAGTAGTGTCGGAAGGACAGGTCCCTACGAGCAGTACTTC	CASSVGRTGPYEQYF
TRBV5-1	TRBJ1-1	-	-	TGCGCCAGCAGCTTGGAGCCGGCGGCAGTGAACACTGAAGCTTTCTTT	CASSLEPAAVNTEAFF
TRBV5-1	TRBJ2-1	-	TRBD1	TGCGCCAGCAGCTCAGGGGGCTTTGGGGATGAGCAGTTCTTC	CASSSGGFGDEQFF
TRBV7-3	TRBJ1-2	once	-	TGTGCCAGCAGCCCTACCCCCGACTATGGCTACACCTTC	CASSPTPDYGYTF
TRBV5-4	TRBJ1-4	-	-	TGTGCCAGCAGCTGGCCGAATGAAAAACTGTTTTTT	CASSWPNEKLFF
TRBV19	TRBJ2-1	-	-	TGTGCCAGTAGTATCCCTGGGGGGATCCACAATGAGCAGTTCTTC	CASSIPGGIHNEQFF
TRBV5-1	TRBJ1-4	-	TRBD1	TGCGCCAGCAGCTTGGGGGACAGGGAAAATGAAAAACTGTTTTTT	CASSLGDRENEKLFF
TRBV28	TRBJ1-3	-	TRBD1	TGTGCCAGCAGTTTGACAGGGCTTTCTGGAAACACCATATATTTT	CASSLTGLSGNTIYF
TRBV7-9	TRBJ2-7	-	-	TGTGCCAGCAGCCCCCGGGGGCGGGGACCGCAACGCTACGAGCAGTACTTC	CASSPRGRGPQRYEQYF
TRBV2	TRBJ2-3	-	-	TGTGCCAGCAGTGCGGCAGGGGGGTCAGATACGCAGTATTTT	CASSAAGGSDTQYF
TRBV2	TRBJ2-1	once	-	TGTGCCACCCTTGAGGGACCGGCCAATGAGCAGTTCTTC	CATLEGPANEQFF
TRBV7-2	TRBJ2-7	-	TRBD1	TGTGCCAGCAGCAAGGACAGGGGAGGGATTTACGAGCAGTACTTC	CASSKDRGGIYEQYF
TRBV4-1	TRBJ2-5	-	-	TGCGCCAGCAGCCAAGATCAGGGCCAGCAAGAGACCCAGTACTTC	CASSQDQGQQETQYF
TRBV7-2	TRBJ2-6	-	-	TGTGCCAGCAAATTAACAGGAACTGGGGCCAACGTCCTGACTTTC	CASKLTGTGANVLTF
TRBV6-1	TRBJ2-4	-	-	TGTGCCAGCAGTGAAATCGGGGGGCGCGCCAAAAACATTCAGTACTTC	CASSEIGGRAKNIQYF
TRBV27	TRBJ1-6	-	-	TGTGCCAGCAGTTTACTGGGAATCTATAATTCACCCCTCCACTTT	CASSLLGIYNSPLHF
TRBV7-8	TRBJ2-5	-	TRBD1	TGTGCCAGCAGCTTATTGGGGCAGGGGGCTTTCCAGTACTTC	CASSLLGQGAFQYF
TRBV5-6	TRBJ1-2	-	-	TGTGCCAGCAGCTTCGGGGCCTATGGCTACACCTTC	CASSFGAYGYTF
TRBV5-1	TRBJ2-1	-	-	TGCGCCAGCAGCTTGGGGCCAGGGTCATACAATGAGCAGTTCTTC	CASSLGPGSYNEQFF
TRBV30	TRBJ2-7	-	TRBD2	TGTGCCTGGACTCTAGGGAGGACTAGCGGGTCCCCCTACGAGCAGTACTTC	CAWTLGRTSGSPYEQYF
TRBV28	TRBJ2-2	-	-	TGTGCCAGCAGTTTGAGGACCGGGGAGCTGTTTTTT	CASSLRTGELFF
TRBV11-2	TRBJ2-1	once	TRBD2	TGTGCCACCCGACTAGCGGGTGTAGAGCAGTTCTTC	CATRLAGVEQFF
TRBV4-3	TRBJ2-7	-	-	TGCGCCAGCAGCCAAGACGCAGGGGTCGAGCAGTACTTC	CASSQDAGVEQYF
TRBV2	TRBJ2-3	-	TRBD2	TGTGCCAGCACCAGCGGGAGCTCAGATACGCAGTATTTT	CASTSGSSDTQYF
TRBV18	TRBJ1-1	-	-	TGTGCCAGCTCACCACCGGCGAAGGCCGCGGGAAACACTGAAGCTTTCTTT	CASSPPAKAAGNTEAFF
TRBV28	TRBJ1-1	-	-	TGTGCCAGCACCTCTCTAAACACTGAAGCTTTCTTT	CASTSLNTEAFF
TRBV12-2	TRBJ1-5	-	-	TGTGCAAAGTCATCGGGGAATCAGCCCCAGCATTTT	CAKSSGNQPQHF
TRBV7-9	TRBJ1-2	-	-	TGTGCCAGCAGCTTCAGGGATGGGAACTATGGCTACACCTTC	CASSFRDGNYGYTF
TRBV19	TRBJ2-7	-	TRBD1	TGTGCCAGTAGTATACGGGACAGCTCCTACGAGCAGTACTTC	CASSIRDSSYEQYF
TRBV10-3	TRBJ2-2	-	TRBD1	TGTGCCATCGCTGAGGGGGCCGGCGGGGAGCTGTTTTTT	CAIAEGAGGELFF
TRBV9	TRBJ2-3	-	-	TGTGCCAGCAGCGTAGGGGGTAGCGGAGTCACAGATACGCAGTATTTT	CASSVGGSGVTDTQYF
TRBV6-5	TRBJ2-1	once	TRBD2	TGTGCCAGCAGTTGGCGGGGGAATGAGCAGTTCTTC	CASSWRGNEQFF
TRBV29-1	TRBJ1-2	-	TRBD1	TGCAGCGTCGTAAGAGGACAGGGGAACTATGGCTACACCTTC	CSVVRGQGNYGYTF
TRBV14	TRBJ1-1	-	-	TGTGCCAGCAGCCAAGACTTCAGTAGCAGGGTGAACACTGAAGCTTTCTTT	CASSQDFSSRVNTEAFF
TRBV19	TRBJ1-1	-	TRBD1	TGTGCCAGTAGTCCCACCGGACAGGGGTTTAGCACTGAAGCTTTCTTT	CASSPTGQGFSTEAFF
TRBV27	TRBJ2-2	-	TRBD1	TGTGCCAGCAGAAAGACAGGGGACACCGGGGAGCTGTTTTTT	CASRKTGDTGELFF
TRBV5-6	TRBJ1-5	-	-	TGTGCCAGCAGCAGGAGCCCAGGGACCAATCAGCCCCAGCATTTT	CASSRSPGTNQPQHF
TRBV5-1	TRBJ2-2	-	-	TGCGCCAGCAGCTTGGTTCCGGAGGCCGGGGAGCTGTTTTTT	CASSLVPEAGELFF
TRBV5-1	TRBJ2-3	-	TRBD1	TGCGCCAGCAGCCCAGGGACAGGGGGCCAACGCGGGTATTTT	CASSPGTGGQRGYF
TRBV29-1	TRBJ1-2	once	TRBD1	TGCAGCGCTCGGACAGGGGAAGGCTACACCTTC	CSARTGEGYTF
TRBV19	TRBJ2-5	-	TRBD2	TGTGCCAGTAGTACTCTCCCGGGAGGGCCGCAGGAGACCCAGTACTTC	CASSTLPGGPQETQYF